This TCR beta chain was identified during a study of blood T cell repertoires in COVID-19. Overall study context: T cells, B-cell-depleted T cells, or PBMCs supplied cDNA or gDNA.

In the original analysis: Reference gene primers were amplified, and this amplification served to estimate nucleated cell counts. Only in-frame clones appear in the TCRdb table, and some are missing; sequencing was by immunoSEQ multiplex PCR. The D gene and trimming were derived from the DNA, and the V and J assignments and clone size from that table. The table has a few hundred thousand clones, over 70% seen once. This clone has just a few counts. Sequencing input: peripheral blood. The TCR originated in a woman between 45 and 65 years old with acute or convalescent COVID-19.

DNA for the CDR3: TGTGCCACCAGTGATTTTATTACAGGGGACGGTGGCTACACCTTC. It is translated as CATSDFITGDGGYTF. V and J are TRBV24-1 and TRBJ1-2; 7 bases line up with TRBD1. The CDR3 has 15 amino acids. Germline values: CDR1 KGHDR, CDR2 SFDVKD. V trimming: 1 base; J trimming: 7 bases; junction bases outside the gene matches: 8.